Sequencing of this T cell receptor beta chain was carried out in a study of blood T cell repertoires in COVID-19. Study details: COVID-19 samples from acute and convalescent phases originated in the United States, Italy and Spain. PBMCs, B-cell-depleted T cells, or T cells were the source of the cDNA or gDNA that made up the material.

The table came from immunoSEQ multiplex PCR; TCRdb's copy has only in-frame clones and leaves some out. The sample carries about 110,000 clones, roughly 83% recorded once. The germline V and J ends were trimmed by 3 bases and 8 bases, with 11 bases remaining between them. CDR1 is SGDLS, CDR2 YYNGEE, per germline. This CDR3 contains 13 residues. Sequencing was carried out using peripheral blood. V is TRBV9 and J is TRBJ1-4; perhaps TRBD1 as D (6 bases). The TCR was taken from a woman in her fifties or sixties with acute or convalescent COVID-19. For the CDR3, the DNA is TGTGCCAGCAGCGGGACAGTTGGCGAAAAACTGTTTTTT. This translates into CASSGTVGEKLFF.